These 3 T cell receptor beta chains were sequenced from one sample in a study of T cell responses to AZD1222 COVID-19 vaccine. The protocol was immunoSEQ multiplex PCR, while the TCRdb copy is restricted to in-frame clones and leaves out a portion. The repertoire holds 50,000 to 70,000 clones, approximately 92% seen once, with 6.1% in the top ten. This specimen was peripheral blood, taken 28 days after the second AZD1222 dose. The receptors derive from an adult who received the AZD1222 COVID-19 vaccine.

The V call is TRBV2, the J call TRBJ2-5; D not resolved. The germline V and J ends were trimmed by 4 bases and 4 bases, with 13 bases remaining between them. The V gene's germline CDR1 is SNHLY and CDR2 FYNNEI. CDR3 size: 14 residues. CDR3: CASSGKVAPETQYF. The CDR3 nucleotides are TGTGCCAGCAGTGGCAAGGTAGCCCCAGAGACCCAGTACTTC.

This clone was observed a few times. V gene TRBV19 combines with J gene TRBJ2-7; D gene ambiguous. V shed 4 bases and J shed 2 bases, with 9 bases lying between them. CDR3 length equals 13 residues. Germline V CDR1 and CDR2: LNHDA, SQIVND (reference sequence). As DNA, the CDR3 is TGTGCCAGTAGTACCCTTGGAGCCTACGAGCAGTACTTC. It encodes CASSTLGAYEQYF.

DNA for the CDR3: TGTGCCAGCAGCTTAGCATGGAAAGAGACCCAGTACTTC. It yields the protein CASSLAWKETQYF. V gene TRBV7-2 combines with J gene TRBJ2-5; no reliable D call. This CDR3 contains 13 residues. Trimming left V 0 bases short and J 3 bases short, with 5 bases between. Germline CDR1 is SGHTA and CDR2 is FQGNSA.